The clone carrying this T cell receptor beta chain was observed a handful of times. Its antigen remains unknown. Other nucleotide sequences from this sample produce the same CDR3. Researchers ran the PCR with 60 Vbeta and 13 Jbeta primers. The authors' processing: Later analysis identified roughly 84 million unique TCR beta chains, some 10 million shared. TCRdb keeps only in-frame clones here, not all; method: immunoSEQ multiplex PCR. The D gene and trimming were derived from the DNA, and the V and J assignments and clone size from that table. Seen here are approximately 93,000 clones, approximately 68% observed once, and the top ten hold 5.9%. These data are taken from a study of cytomegalovirus exposure and HLA in healthy donors. Study outcomes and limitations: What was likely a sequencing artifact was a cluster of highly shared sequence variants. Testing in vitro showed a few CMV-associated chains specific for CMV antigens. Presence/absence analyses assumed roughly uniform sequencing depth across donors, which may not hold.

There are 15 residues in the CDR3. In germline, CDR1 is ENHRY, CDR2 SYGVKD. The ends lost 8 bases at V and 0 bases at J; junction bases unmatched: 7. Sequencing was performed on PBMCs. The chain couples TRBV10-3 to TRBJ2-3, with 8 bases fitting TRBD1. This clonotype was sampled from a boy aged 10-17 years in good health and CMV-seropositive. In DNA form, the CDR3 reads TGTGCCATCGGACGGACAGGGATCAGCACAGATACGCAGTATTTT. As protein: CAIGRTGISTDTQYF.